A selection of T cell receptor beta chains follows, all from one sample in a study of blood T cell repertoires in COVID-19. Produced via immunoSEQ multiplex PCR; TCRdb's table is partial and in-frame only. The data show some 120,000 clones, more than 80% seen once. Sequencing was done on a sample of peripheral blood. These receptors all stem from a human donor in a cohort sampled during active COVID-19. The conserved cysteine and the conserved F or W are not part of the CDR3 here.

V,CDR3
TRBV6-5,ASSLTPTGGRNIQY
TRBV29-1,SVDRNTGELF
TRBV6-5,ASKSGQNTEAF
TRBV5-8,ASSLADRALLNEKLF
TRBV2,ASSPSTTSTDTQY
TRBV24-1,ATSAPAGVYSGANVLT
TRBV7-6,ASSLRTRTSGYNEQF
TRBV19,ASSMGGYSTDTQY
TRBV5-6,ASSRIRTGGVETEAF
TRBV24-1,ATQGLAGNEQF
TRBV7-2,ASSPGTRGVDTQY
TRBV25-1,ASSEYPQNTEQY
TRBV6-5,ASRSLSNTGELF
TRBV9,ASSATAGPSSSEAF
TRBV28,ASSLIGGPQH
TRBV9,ASSAQEDTQY
TRBV5-1,ASSLSGTGYNEQF
TRBV5-6,ASSLGRVRSEQF
TRBV19,ASSIQAGQAKNIQY
TRBV9,ASSTRPTYAPTGGLSGNTIY
TRBV6-5,ASSYSQNTEAF
TRBV19,ASSTDRGGQPQH
TRBV10-3,AAGGFRNEQF
TRBV10-2,ASSEWSGGATFNEQY
TRBV7-3,ASSLNGGVGGYT
TRBV5-1,ASSGGQYTEAF
TRBV21-1,ASSQEDRTGTDTQY
TRBV24-1,ATSEITSGGTEAF
TRBV2,ASSESTEDQPQH
TRBV2,ASSEEGKLNQPQH
TRBV6-5,ASTGRGGYT
TRBV6-2/TRBV6-3,ASSYGRRAVETQY
TRBV30,AWSRDSTEAF
TRBV10-3,AISEPGLAGGSSYNEQF
TRBV6-4,ATSTGHGTDTQY
TRBV5-4,ASTRGLNTEAF